The 21 T cell receptor beta chains below were found in one sample sequenced in a study of blood T cell repertoires in COVID-19 (dated by TCRdb to the early 2020s). Libraries were built with the immunoSEQ multiplex PCR assay. TCRdb retrieved this table from immuneACCESS and kept in-frame rearrangements only. Not all clones are present; in checked studies, unresolved V genes account for under half, and no reason is known for the remainder. The sample records roughly 110,000 clones, around 82% of which are singletons. The top ten clonotypes cover around 4.2% of the sample. Specimen: peripheral blood. All receptors come from a human donor in a cohort sampled during active COVID-19.

The chain uses TRBV12-5 and TRBJ2-1; perhaps TRBD1 as D (5 bases). Germline V CDR1 and CDR2: LGHNT, FRNRAP. V was clipped by 1 base and J by 5 bases, with 9 bases between them. The CDR3 loop spans 14 amino acids. In DNA form, the CDR3 reads TGTGCTAGTGGTTTGGGGACAAGTGACAATGAGCAGTTCTTC. As protein: CASGLGTSDNEQFF.

This rearrangement joins TRBV24-1 to TRBJ1-1; 12 bases are a match to TRBD1. The ends lost 7 bases at V and 1 base at J; junction bases unmatched: 3. The germline V gene has CDR1 KGHDR and CDR2 SFDVKD. The CDR3 is 15 amino acids. The CDR3 reads CATRGQGATNTEAFF. CDR3 DNA sequence: TGTGCCACCAGGGGACAGGGGGCAACGAACACTGAAGCTTTCTTT.

The chain is built from TRBV5-4 and TRBJ1-2; D remains unclear. The CDR3 runs to 13 residues. V was cut by 0 bases and J by 5 bases, with 8 bases left in between. Germline CDR1 is SGHNT and CDR2 is YYREEE (reference sequence). CDR3 DNA: TGTGCCAGCAGCTTGGACAATTTTTATGGCTACACCTTC. As protein: CASSLDNFYGYTF.

This chain links TRBV2 with TRBJ1-2, with TRBD1 matching over 10 bases. Germline CDR1 reads SNHLY; CDR2 reads FYNNEI. CDR3 length: 15 amino acids. With V trimmed by 6 bases and J by 3 bases, 7 bases remained unmatched. CDR3 sequence reads: CASSAGQGLYYGYTF. DNA for the CDR3: TGTGCCAGCAGCGCGGGACAGGGGTTGTACTATGGCTACACCTTC.

The gene calls are TRBV12-5 and TRBJ2-3; D is undetermined. Germline V gene sequence: CDR1 LGHNT, CDR2 FRNRAP. V was pared by 5 bases and J by 5 bases, with 14 bases between. This CDR3 is 14 amino acids long. The CDR3 loop is CASGPGSPVDTQYF. Written as DNA, the CDR3 is TGTGCTAGTGGTCCCGGGTCCCCCGTAGATACGCAGTATTTT.

This clone showed up just a few times. J is TRBJ1-2 and V is TRBV3-1 (or the pseudogene TRBV3-2); 8 bases line up with TRBD1. Per the germline V gene, CDR1 is LGHDT and CDR2 is YNNKEL (reference sequence). The CDR3 has 13 residues. J lost 8 bases, V lost 3 bases, and 5 bases had no gene match. CDR3 loop: CASSHPTGEGYTF. The CDR3, as DNA: TGTGCCAGCAGCCACCCGACAGGGGAAGGCTACACCTTC.

The chain recombines TRBV18 with TRBJ2-3; 11 bases are a match to TRBD2. V gave up 3 bases and J gave up 2 bases; unmatched junction bases: 4. The CDR3 is 16 amino acids. Germline V gene data show CDR1 as KGHSH and CDR2 as LQKENI. In nucleotides, the CDR3 is TGTGCCAGCTCACCGCTGACTAGCGGGACCACAGATACGCAGTATTTT. Its translation: CASSPLTSGTTDTQYF. The full variable domain, its missing parts supplied by reference TRBV18 and TRBJ2-3, is NAGVMQNPRHLVRRRGQEARLRCSPMKGHSHVYWYRQLPEEGLKFMVYLQKENIIDESGMPKERFSAEFPKEGPSILRIQQVVRGDSAAYFCASSPLTSGTTDTQYFGPGTRLTVL.

The rearrangement joins TRBV5-8 to TRBJ2-6; D is ambiguous. CDR1 is SGHTS and CDR2 is YDEGEE in the germline V gene. CDR3 length equals 14 residues. Trimming left V 4 bases short and J 5 bases short, with 10 bases between. CDR3 in DNA: TGTGCCAGCAGCGCGACAAACTGGGCCAACGTCCTGACTTTC. Its translation is CASSATNWANVLTF.

This clone was observed a few times. The chain employs TRBV7-2 and TRBJ2-4, with D possibly matching TRBD1 (5 bases). Deletions cut 3 bases from V and 0 bases from J, with 15 bases between. This CDR3 comprises 17 residues. Germline loops: CDR1 SGHTA, CDR2 FQGNSA. CDR3 protein: CASSFLPDSVAKNIQYF. The CDR3 nucleotides are TGTGCCAGCAGCTTCTTACCCGACAGTGTAGCCAAAAACATTCAGTACTTC.

This chain uses TRBV5-1 with TRBJ1-1; maybe TRBD1 (5 bases). The CDR3 runs 14 residues. V shed 0 bases and J shed 1 base, with 7 bases lying between them. Germline V CDR1 and CDR2: SGHRS, YFSETQ. DNA for the CDR3: TGCGCCAGCAGCTTGGCCCAGGGGAACACTGAAGCTTTCTTT. Translated, it gives CASSLAQGNTEAFF.

This clone was counted only a few times. This CDR3 reads CASSPPSTGELFF. The CDR3, as DNA: TGTGCCAGCTCACCACCGAGCACCGGGGAGCTGTTTTTT. This chain uses TRBV18 with TRBJ2-2; D is unclear. The CDR3 loop spans 13 amino acids. CDR1 and CDR2 from the germline V gene are KGHSH and LQKENI. V was clipped by 0 bases and J by 4 bases, with 3 bases between them.

The chain couples TRBV7-2 to TRBJ2-3; 9 nucleotides agree with TRBD2. From germline, CDR1 is SGHTA and CDR2 FQGNSA. The CDR3 sequence is 17 residues long. Losses at the gene ends were 2 bases for V and 3 bases for J; bases not matched to a gene: 9. The chain's CDR3 is CASSLNFGTSNTDTQYF. The DNA of the CDR3 is TGTGCCAGCAGCTTAAATTTTGGGACTAGCAATACAGATACGCAGTATTTT.

The CDR3 loop is CASSPFTDRANTEAFF. The CDR3 DNA reads as TGCGCCAGCAGCCCGTTTACTGACAGGGCGAACACTGAAGCTTTCTTT. The chain carries TRBV4-1 and TRBJ1-1; 7 positions match TRBD1. Germline CDR1 is MGHRA and CDR2 is YSYEKL. CDR3 length: 16 amino acids. After removal of 4 bases from V and 1 base from J, the junction contained 9 bases not matched to a gene.

The CDR3 loop reads CASSYPDRPSNVLTF. CDR3 sequence (DNA): TGTGCCAGCAGTTACCCGGACAGGCCGTCCAACGTCCTGACTTTC. V and J are TRBV6-2 or TRBV6-3 and TRBJ2-6, with 7 bases fitting TRBD1. Germline V CDR1 and CDR2: MNHEY, SVGEGT. The CDR3 sequence is 15 residues long. The V gene end was trimmed by 2 bases and the J gene end by 8 bases; junction bases not matched to a gene: 6.

The gene calls are TRBV5-1 and TRBJ1-1, with D tentatively TRBD1 (6 bases). Trimming took 0 bases from V and 1 from J, leaving 13 bases between them. CDR3 length equals 16 residues. Germline values: CDR1 SGHRS, CDR2 YFSETQ. CDR3 amino acids: CASSLDFWTENTEAFF. DNA for the CDR3: TGCGCCAGCAGCTTGGATTTTTGGACAGAGAACACTGAAGCTTTCTTT.

This clone has only a few counts. The V gene is TRBV9, the J gene TRBJ1-2; 8 nucleotides match TRBD1. Unmatched junction bases numbered 4, after V lost 3 bases and J lost 3 bases. The length of the CDR3 is 14 residues. Germline lookup yields CDR1 SGDLS and CDR2 YYNGEE. The chain's CDR3 is CASSEQGVDYGYTF. DNA of the CDR3: TGTGCCAGCAGCGAACAGGGGGTAGACTATGGCTACACCTTC.

The chain employs TRBV3-1 (or the pseudogene TRBV3-2) and TRBJ2-2; the D gene is possibly TRBD2 (6 bases). V lost 4 bases, J lost 2 bases, and 17 bases lay in between. Looked up from germline, CDR1 is LGHDT and CDR2 is YNNKEL (reference sequence). There are 17 residues in the CDR3. The CDR3, as DNA: TGTGCCAGCAGCCTCGGGAGTTGGCCAACAAACACCGGGGAGCTGTTTTTT. It codes for CASSLGSWPTNTGELFF.

CDR3 nucleotide sequence: TGTGCCAGCAGTCCAGGGGGCGCAGGTGAAGCTTTCTTT. Translated: CASSPGGAGEAFF. The gene calls are TRBV7-2 and TRBJ1-1; 8 positions match TRBD1. This CDR3 region has 13 residues. CDR1 and CDR2 (germline): SGHTA, FQGNSA. The J segment lost 7 bases and the V segment lost 6 bases, leaving 7 bases of the junction unmatched.

This sequence joins TRBV18 and TRBJ2-7; D perhaps matches TRBD1 (5 bases). Trimming cost V 2 bases and J 0 bases, with 8 bases left between them. There are 14 residues in the CDR3. CDR1 is KGHSH and CDR2 is LQKENI in the germline V gene. Written as DNA, the CDR3 is TGTGCCAGCTCACCAGGGGCAGGCTCCTACGAGCAGTACTTC. It codes for CASSPGAGSYEQYF.

This clone has a single count. J is TRBJ2-5 and V is TRBV5-6, with 8 positions matching TRBD2. With 1 base clipped from V and 3 bases from J, the junction kept 5 bases outside the gene matches. This CDR3 is 15 amino acids long. Germline V lookup: CDR1 SGHDT, CDR2 YYEEEE. CDR3 sequence reads: CASSLKVAGKETQYF. CDR3 sequence (DNA): TGTGCCAGCAGCTTGAAGGTAGCGGGAAAAGAGACCCAGTACTTC.

J is TRBJ2-7 and V is TRBV13; 8 nucleotides match TRBD1. The CDR3 totals 16 residues. V lost 1 base and J lost 4; bases outside the gene matches: 9. Germline CDR1 is PRHDT and CDR2 is FYEKMQ (reference sequence). CDR3 sequence (DNA): TGTGCCAGCAGCTTAGCTGGACAGGGTATTGTATACGAGCAGTACTTC. The encoded protein is CASSLAGQGIVYEQYF.